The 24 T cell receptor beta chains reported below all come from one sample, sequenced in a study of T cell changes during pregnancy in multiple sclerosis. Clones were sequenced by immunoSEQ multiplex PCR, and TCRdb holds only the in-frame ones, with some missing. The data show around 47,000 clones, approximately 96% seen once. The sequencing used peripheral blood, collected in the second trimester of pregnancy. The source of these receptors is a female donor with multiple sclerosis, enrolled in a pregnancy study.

The CDR3 bases are TGTGCCTGTTTAGCGGGGGGGCTTGGGAATGAGCAGTTCTTC. Protein: CACLAGGLGNEQFF. The chain employs TRBV28 and TRBJ2-1; the match to TRBD2 covers 11 bases. The germline CDR1 and CDR2 sequences are MDHEN and SYDVKM. The CDR3 contains 14 residues. V gave up 11 bases and J gave up 7 bases; unmatched junction bases: 10. Full variable domain (rest looked up from reference TRBV28 and TRBJ2-1): DVKVTQSSRYLVKRTGEKVFLECVQDMDHENMFWYRQDPGLGLRLIYFSYDVKMKEKGDIPEGYSVSREKKERFSLILESASTNQTSMYLCACLAGGLGNEQFFGPGTRLTVL.

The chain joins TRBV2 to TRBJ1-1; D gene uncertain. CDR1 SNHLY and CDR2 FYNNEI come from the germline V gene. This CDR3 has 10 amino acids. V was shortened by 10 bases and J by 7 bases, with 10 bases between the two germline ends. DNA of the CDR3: TGTGCCACCTATGATGGTGAAGCTTTCTTT. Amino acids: CATYDGEAFF.

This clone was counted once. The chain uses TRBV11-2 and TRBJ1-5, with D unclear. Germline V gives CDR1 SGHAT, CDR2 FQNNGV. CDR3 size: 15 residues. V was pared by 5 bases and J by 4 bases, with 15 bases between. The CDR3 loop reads CASSHSDAGNQPQHF. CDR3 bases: TGTGCCAGCAGCCATTCCGACGCGGGGAATCAGCCCCAGCATTTT.

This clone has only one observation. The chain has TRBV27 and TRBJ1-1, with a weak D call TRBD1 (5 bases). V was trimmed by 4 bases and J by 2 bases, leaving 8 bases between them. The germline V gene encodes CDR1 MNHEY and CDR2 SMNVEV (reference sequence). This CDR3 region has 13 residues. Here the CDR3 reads CASSWGVNTEAFF. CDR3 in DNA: TGTGCCAGCAGTTGGGGGGTAAACACTGAAGCTTTCTTT.

The CDR3 nucleotides are TGTGCCAGCAGGCCCCCCCCGAGCCCCCATGAAAAACTGTTTTTT. Protein sequence: CASRPPPSPHEKLFF. V gene TRBV7-9 combines with J gene TRBJ1-4, with no clear D. CDR1 and CDR2 from the germline V gene are SEHNR and FQNEAQ (reference sequence). Trimming shortened V by 6 bases and J by 6 bases, and 17 bases separated the two germline ends. The CDR3 length is 15 residues.

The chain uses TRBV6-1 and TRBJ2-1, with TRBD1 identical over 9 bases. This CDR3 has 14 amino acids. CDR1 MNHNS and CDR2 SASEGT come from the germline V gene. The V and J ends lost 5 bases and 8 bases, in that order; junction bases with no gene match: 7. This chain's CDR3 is CASSPGQGSDEQFF. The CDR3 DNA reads TGTGCCAGCAGTCCGGGACAGGGTAGCGATGAGCAGTTCTTC.

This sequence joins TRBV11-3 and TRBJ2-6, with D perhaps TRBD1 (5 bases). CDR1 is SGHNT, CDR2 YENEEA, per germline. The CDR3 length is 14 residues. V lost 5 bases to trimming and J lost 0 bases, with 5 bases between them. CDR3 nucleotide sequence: TGTGCCAGCAGCACAGGCTCTGGGGCCAACGTCCTGACTTTC. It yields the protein CASSTGSGANVLTF.

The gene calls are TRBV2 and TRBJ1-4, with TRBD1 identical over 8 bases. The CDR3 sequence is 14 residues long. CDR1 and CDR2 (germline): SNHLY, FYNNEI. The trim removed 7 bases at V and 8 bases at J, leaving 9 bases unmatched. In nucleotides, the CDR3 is TGTGCCAGCATGTTTGACAGGGGTGGAGAAAAACTGTTTTTT. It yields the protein CASMFDRGGEKLFF.

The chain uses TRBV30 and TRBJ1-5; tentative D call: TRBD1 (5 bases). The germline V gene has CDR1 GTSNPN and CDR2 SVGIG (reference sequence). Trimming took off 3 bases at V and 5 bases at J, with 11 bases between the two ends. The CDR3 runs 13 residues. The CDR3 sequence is CAWRAGGDQPQHF. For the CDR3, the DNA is TGTGCCTGGAGAGCCGGGGGGGATCAGCCCCAGCATTTT.

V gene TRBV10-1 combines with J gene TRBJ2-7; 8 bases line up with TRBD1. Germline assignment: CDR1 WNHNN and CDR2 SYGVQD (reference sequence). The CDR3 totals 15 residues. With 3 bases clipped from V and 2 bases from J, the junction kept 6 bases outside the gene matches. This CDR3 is CASSDIGQGAYEQYF. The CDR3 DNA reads TGCGCCAGCAGTGATATCGGACAGGGTGCCTACGAGCAGTACTTC.

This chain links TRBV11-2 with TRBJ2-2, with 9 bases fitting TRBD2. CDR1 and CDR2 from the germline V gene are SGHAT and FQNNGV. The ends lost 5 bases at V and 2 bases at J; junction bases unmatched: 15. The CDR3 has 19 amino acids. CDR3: CASSLLGDSGGPNTGELFF. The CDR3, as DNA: TGTGCCAGCAGCCTCTTGGGCGATAGCGGGGGACCAAACACCGGGGAGCTGTTTTTT.

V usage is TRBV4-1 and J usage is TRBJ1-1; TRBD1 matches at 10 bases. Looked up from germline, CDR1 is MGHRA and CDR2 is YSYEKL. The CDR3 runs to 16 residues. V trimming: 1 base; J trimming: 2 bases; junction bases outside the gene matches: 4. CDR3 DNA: TGCGCCAGCAGCCAAGCTGGGACAGGGGCTAACACTGAAGCTTTCTTT. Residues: CASSQAGTGANTEAFF.

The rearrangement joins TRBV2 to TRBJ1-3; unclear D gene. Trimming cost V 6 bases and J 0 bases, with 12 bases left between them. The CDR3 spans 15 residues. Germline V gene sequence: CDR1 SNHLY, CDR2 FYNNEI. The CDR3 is CASRAPASSGNTIYF. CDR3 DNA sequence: TGTGCCAGCAGGGCCCCAGCGAGCTCTGGAAACACCATATATTTT.

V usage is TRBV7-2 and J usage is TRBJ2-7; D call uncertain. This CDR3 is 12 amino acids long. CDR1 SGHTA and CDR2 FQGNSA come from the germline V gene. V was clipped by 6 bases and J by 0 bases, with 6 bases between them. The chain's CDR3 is CASSFRSYEQYF. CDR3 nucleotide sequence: TGTGCCAGCAGTTTCCGCTCCTACGAGCAGTACTTC. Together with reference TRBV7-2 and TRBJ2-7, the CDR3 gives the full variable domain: GAGVSQSPSNKVTEKGKDVELRCDPISGHTALYWYRQSLGQGLEFLIYFQGNSAPDKSGLPSDRFSAERTGGSVSTLTIQRTQQEDSAVYLCASSFRSYEQYFGPGTRLTVT.

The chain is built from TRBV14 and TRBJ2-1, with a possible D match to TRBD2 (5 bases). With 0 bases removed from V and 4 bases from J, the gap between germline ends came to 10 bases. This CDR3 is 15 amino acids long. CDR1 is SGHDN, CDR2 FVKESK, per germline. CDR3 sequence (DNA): TGTGCCAGCAGCCAAGATAGAGGGCCTTACAATGAGCAGTTCTTC. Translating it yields CASSQDRGPYNEQFF.

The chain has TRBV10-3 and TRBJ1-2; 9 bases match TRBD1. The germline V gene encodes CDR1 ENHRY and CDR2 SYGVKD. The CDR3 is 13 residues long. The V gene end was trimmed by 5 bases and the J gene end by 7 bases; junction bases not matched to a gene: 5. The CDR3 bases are TGTGCCATCAGTCTGGACAGGGGTCGTGGCTACACCTTC. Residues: CAISLDRGRGYTF.

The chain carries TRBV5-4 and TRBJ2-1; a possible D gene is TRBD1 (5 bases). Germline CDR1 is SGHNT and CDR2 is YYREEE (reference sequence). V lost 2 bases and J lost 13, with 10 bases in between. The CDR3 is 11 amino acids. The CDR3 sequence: CASSLGVTQFF. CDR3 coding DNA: TGTGCCAGCAGCTTAGGGGTGACCCAGTTCTTC.

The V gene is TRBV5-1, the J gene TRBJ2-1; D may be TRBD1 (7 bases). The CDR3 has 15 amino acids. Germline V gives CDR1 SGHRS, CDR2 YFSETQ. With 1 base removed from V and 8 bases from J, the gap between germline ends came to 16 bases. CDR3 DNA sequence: TGCGCCAGCAGCTTGCTGACCCAGGGGGGACATGAGCAGTTCTTC. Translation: CASSLLTQGGHEQFF. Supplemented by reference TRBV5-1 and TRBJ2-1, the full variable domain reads KAGVTQTPRYLIKTRGQQVTLSCSPISGHRSVSWYQQTPGQGLQFLFEYFSETQRNKGNFPGRFSGRQFSNSRSEMNVSTLELGDSALYLCASSLLTQGGHEQFFGPGTRLTVL.

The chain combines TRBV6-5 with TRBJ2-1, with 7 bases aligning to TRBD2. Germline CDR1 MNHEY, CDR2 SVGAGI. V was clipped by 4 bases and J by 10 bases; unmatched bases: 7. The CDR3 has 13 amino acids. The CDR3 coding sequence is TGTGCCAGCAGTTGGACCGCCGGGGGGGAGCAGTTCTTC. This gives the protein CASSWTAGGEQFF.

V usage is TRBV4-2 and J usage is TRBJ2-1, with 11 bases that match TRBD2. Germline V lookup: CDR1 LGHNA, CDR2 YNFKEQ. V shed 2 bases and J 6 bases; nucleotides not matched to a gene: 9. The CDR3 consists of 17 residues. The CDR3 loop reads CASSQRAGTSGFNEQFF. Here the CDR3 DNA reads TGTGCCAGCAGCCAACGGGCCGGGACTAGCGGCTTCAATGAGCAGTTCTTC.

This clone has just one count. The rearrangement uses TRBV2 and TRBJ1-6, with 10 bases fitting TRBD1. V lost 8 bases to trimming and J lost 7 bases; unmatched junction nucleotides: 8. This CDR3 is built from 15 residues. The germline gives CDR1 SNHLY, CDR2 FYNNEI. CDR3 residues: CASHKWGQGNSPLHF. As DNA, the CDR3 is TGTGCCAGCCACAAGTGGGGACAGGGGAATTCACCCCTCCACTTT.

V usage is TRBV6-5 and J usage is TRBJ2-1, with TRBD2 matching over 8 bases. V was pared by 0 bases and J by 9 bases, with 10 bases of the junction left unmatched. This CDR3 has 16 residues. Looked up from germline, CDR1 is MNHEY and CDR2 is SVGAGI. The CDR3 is CASSYSGTSGIGEQFF. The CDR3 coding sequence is TGTGCCAGCAGTTACTCCGGGACTAGTGGGATTGGTGAGCAGTTCTTC.

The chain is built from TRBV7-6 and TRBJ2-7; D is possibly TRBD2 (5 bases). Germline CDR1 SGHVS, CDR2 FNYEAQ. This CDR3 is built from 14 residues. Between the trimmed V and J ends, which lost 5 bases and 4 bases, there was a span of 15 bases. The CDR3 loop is CASSLRGRGYEQYF. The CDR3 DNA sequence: TGTGCCAGCAGCCTTAGAGGACGAGGGTACGAGCAGTACTTC.

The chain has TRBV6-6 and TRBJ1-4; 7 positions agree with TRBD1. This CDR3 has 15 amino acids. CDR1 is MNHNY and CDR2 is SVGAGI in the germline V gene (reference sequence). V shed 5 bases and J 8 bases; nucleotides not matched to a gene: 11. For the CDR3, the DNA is TGTGCCAGCAGTCCCCAAGGACAGGATAGGGAAAAACTGTTTTTT. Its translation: CASSPQGQDREKLFF.